The clone carrying this T cell receptor beta chain was recorded a few times. Its antigen is as yet unknown. This sample is drawn from a study of cytomegalovirus exposure and HLA in healthy donors. The wider study: Samples from HLA-typed donors yielded about 80 million unique TCRs in an early data release. Within the Caucasian-associated ancestry cluster were roughly 82% of the 350 to 400 genotyped donors.

Study-wide findings and caveats: Earlier analysis yielded a pattern in which most TCR beta V segments were productive about 90% or about 30% of the time. For most TCR sequences rarity was the rule, although some public TCRs occurred in many donors.

Vbeta (60) and Jbeta (13) primers were used in the PCR. The protocol was immunoSEQ multiplex PCR, while the TCRdb copy is restricted to in-frame clones and leaves out a portion. Among about 150,000 clones, less than 9.5% were seen once, and the ten largest hold 1.5% to 2%. The specimen sequenced was PBMCs. The clonotype was recovered from a male donor in good health and CMV-seronegative.

The DNA of the CDR3 is TGTGCCAGCAGCTTGGTTTCCCCTATTAACTATGGCTACACCTTC. Protein sequence: CASSLVSPINYGYTF. This chain joins TRBV5-4 and TRBJ1-2; D not resolved. CDR1 and CDR2 from the germline V gene are SGHNT and YYREEE (reference sequence). Trimming left V 0 bases short and J 1 base short, with 10 bases between. The CDR3 is made up of 15 amino acids.